This TCR beta chain was recorded in a study of cytomegalovirus exposure and HLA in healthy donors. Germline V gives CDR1 LNHDA, CDR2 SQIVND (reference sequence). This CDR3 spans 15 amino acids. V lost 4 bases and J lost 1; bases outside the gene matches: 5. In its sample, this clone was seen a few times. 60 Vbeta and 13 Jbeta primers were used in PCR. The protocol was immunoSEQ multiplex PCR, while the TCRdb copy is restricted to in-frame clones and leaves out a portion. The data hold 90,000 to 110,000 clones, with less than 70% observed a single time. This sequence was found in a woman aged 70-85 years in good health and CMV-seropositive. The material sequenced was PBMCs. The chain employs TRBV19 and TRBJ1-2; TRBD1 agrees at 8 bases. The chain's CDR3 is CASSNRDRINYGYTF. The CDR3 bases are TGTGCCAGTAGTAACCGGGACAGGATTAACTATGGCTACACCTTC.